The next 4 T cell receptor beta chains were all read from a single sample in a study of OX40 agonist ivuxolimab in advanced cancers. Only in-frame clones appear in the TCRdb table, and some are missing; sequencing was by immunoSEQ multiplex PCR. This repertoire shows some 76,000 clones, approximately 84% found once; its top ten account for about 7%. The source material was CD4+ or CD8+ T cells sorted from blood, sampled in a trial of the OX40 agonist ivuxolimab. The receptors originated from an adult with an advanced solid tumor such as melanoma, head and neck, liver or kidney cancer.

The chain joins TRBV5-1 to TRBJ1-4; TRBD1 matches at 7 bases. Germline CDR1 and CDR2: SGHRS and YFSETQ. J was trimmed by 5 bases and V by 1 base; bases with no gene match: 17. This CDR3 is 19 amino acids long. The CDR3 DNA reads as TGCGCCAGCAGCTTGATCGGAATAAGAGGGACAGCGGAAAATGAAAAACTGTTTTTT. Amino acids: CASSLIGIRGTAENEKLFF.

J is TRBJ1-1 and V is TRBV5-1; the match to TRBD1 covers 7 bases. This CDR3 region has 14 residues. Germline loops: CDR1 SGHRS, CDR2 YFSETQ. After removal of 4 bases from V and 7 bases from J, the junction contained 10 bases not matched to a gene. In DNA form, the CDR3 reads TGCGCCAGCAGCATGACAGGGAGGAGTGGTGAAGCTTTCTTT. It encodes CASSMTGRSGEAFF.

Remarks on this clone: Different DNA sequences within this sample yield the same CDR3. The J gene is TRBJ2-7, the V gene TRBV5-1, with 7 bases aligning to TRBD2. This CDR3 has 14 amino acids. The germline V gene has CDR1 SGHRS and CDR2 YFSETQ. V trimming: 4 bases; J trimming: 0 bases; junction bases outside the gene matches: 4. The CDR3 reads CASSPRTSSYEQYF. CDR3 nucleotides: TGCGCCAGCAGCCCTCGGACTAGCTCCTACGAGCAGTACTTC.

The gene calls are TRBV6-5 and TRBJ1-2, with 11 bases lining up with TRBD1. The trim removed 6 bases at V and 6 bases at J, leaving 3 bases unmatched. Germline V gene lookup returns CDR1 MNHEY and CDR2 SVGAGI. The CDR3 totals 13 residues. CDR3 coding DNA: TGTGCCAGCAGCCAGGGACAGGGGGATGGCTACACCTTC. Amino acids: CASSQGQGDGYTF.